The source of this T cell receptor beta chain is a study of Ad26.COV2.S vaccination and SARS-CoV-2 variants. Looking at the study overall: Sample donor was a member of the COV1001 Ad26.COV2.S trial arm. Regarding the study as a whole: Substantial breadth was reportedly displayed by spike-specific CD8+ and CD4+ T cell responses after vaccination. The TCR-based breadth and depth measures might underestimate overall T cell responses.

Turning to this clone: Its antigen is undetermined.

Treatment of the sample: roughly 20 received Ad26.COV2.S at low or high dose, single or two shots; about five received placebo; per-sample allocation not given. Repertoires come from day 63 after the first vaccine or placebo injection. This Boston cohort included adults aged 18-55 years. V gave up 5 bases and J gave up 5 bases, with 16 bases separating them. CDR1 and CDR2 (germline): SGHNT, YENEEA. This CDR3 is built from 15 residues. Libraries were prepared by immunoSEQ multiplex PCR; TCRdb keeps only in-frame clonotypes and omits some of them. The sample contains roughly 400,000 clones, 89% of which appear only once.

The receptor's source is a person between 18 and 65 years old who received the Ad26.COV2.S COVID-19 vaccine or a placebo. V and J are TRBV11-3 and TRBJ2-1, with D perhaps matching TRBD2 (5 bases). This sample comprised peripheral blood, obtained in a trial of Ad26.COV2.S vaccine versus placebo. In nucleotides, the CDR3 is TGTGCCAGCAGCACCCGGACTGGAATGGACAATGAGCAGTTCTTC. Translated, it gives CASSTRTGMDNEQFF.